This is a list of T cell receptor beta chains from one sample in a study of cytomegalovirus exposure and HLA in healthy donors. The table came from immunoSEQ multiplex PCR; TCRdb's copy has only in-frame clones and leaves some out. The sample holds some 90,000 clones, roughly three quarters seen once. Sample: PBMCs. Source of these receptors: a man aged 25-40 years in good health and CMV-seronegative. Both conserved end residues are part of each CDR3.

V gene: TRBV11-1
J gene: TRBJ1-2
CDR3 protein: CASSPGQGAYGYTF

V gene: TRBV7-2
J gene: TRBJ1-5
CDR3 protein: CASSTGTGDNQPQHF

V gene: TRBV6-5
J gene: TRBJ2-1
CDR3 protein: CASSYREAGAYNEQFF

V gene: TRBV19
J gene: TRBJ1-5
CDR3 protein: CASSMGPGGQPQHF

V gene: TRBV9
J gene: TRBJ1-1
CDR3 protein: CASSRGDNKRFHTEAFF

V gene: TRBV5-4
J gene: TRBJ1-2
CDR3 protein: CASSLGGPTGNYGYTF

V gene: TRBV30
J gene: TRBJ2-1
CDR3 protein: CAWSTGTGPHNEQFF

V gene: TRBV5-1
J gene: TRBJ1-6
CDR3 protein: CASSGGLSNNSPLHF

V gene: TRBV28
J gene: TRBJ1-6
CDR3 protein: CASKGTESWNSPLHF

V gene: TRBV2
J gene: TRBJ1-2
CDR3 protein: CASSDGTAGGYGYTF

V gene: TRBV5-1
J gene: TRBJ1-1
CDR3 protein: CASSRNPGDTEAFF

V gene: TRBV5-4
J gene: TRBJ2-1
CDR3 protein: CASSRTGTGTYNEQFF

V gene: TRBV19
J gene: TRBJ1-2
CDR3 protein: CASTPAQGYGYTF

V gene: TRBV7-8
J gene: TRBJ2-7
CDR3 protein: CASSLGERAPGQGDEQYF

V gene: TRBV19
J gene: TRBJ1-4
CDR3 protein: CASSRSGTEKLFF